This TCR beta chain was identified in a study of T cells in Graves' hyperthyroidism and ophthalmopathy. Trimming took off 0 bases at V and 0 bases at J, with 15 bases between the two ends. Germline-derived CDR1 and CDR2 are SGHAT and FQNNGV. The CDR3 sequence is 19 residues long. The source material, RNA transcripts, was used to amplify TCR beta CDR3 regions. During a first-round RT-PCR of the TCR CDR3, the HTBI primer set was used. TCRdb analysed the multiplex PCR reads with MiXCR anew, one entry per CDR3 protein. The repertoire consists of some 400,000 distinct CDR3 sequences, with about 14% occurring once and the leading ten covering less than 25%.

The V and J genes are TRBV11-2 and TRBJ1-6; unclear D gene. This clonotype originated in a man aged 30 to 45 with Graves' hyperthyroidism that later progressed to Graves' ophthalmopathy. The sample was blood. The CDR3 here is CASSLDLPGISSYNSPLHF. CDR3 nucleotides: TGTGCCAGCAGCTTAGATCTTCCGGGTATAAGCTCCTATAATTCACCCCTCCACTTT. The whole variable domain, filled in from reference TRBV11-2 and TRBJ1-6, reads EAGVAQSPRYKIIEKRQSVAFWCNPISGHATLYWYQQILGQGPKLLIQFQNNGVVDDSQLPKDRFSAERLKGVDSTLKIQPAKLEDSAVYLCASSLDLPGISSYNSPLHFGNGTRLTVT.